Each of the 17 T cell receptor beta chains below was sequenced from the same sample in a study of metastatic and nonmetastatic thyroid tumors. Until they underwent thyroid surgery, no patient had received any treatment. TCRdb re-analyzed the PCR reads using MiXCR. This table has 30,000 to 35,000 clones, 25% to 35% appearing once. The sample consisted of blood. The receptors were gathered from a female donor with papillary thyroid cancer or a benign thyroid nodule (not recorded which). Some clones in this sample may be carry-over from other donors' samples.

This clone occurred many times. The CDR3 reads CSASVGVGGADTQYF. The CDR3 coding sequence is TGCAGTGCTAGTGTTGGAGTGGGGGGGGCAGATACGCAGTATTTT. The V and J genes are TRBV20-1 and TRBJ2-3; 7 nucleotides line up with TRBD2. Per the germline V gene, CDR1 is DFQATT and CDR2 is SNEGSKA (reference sequence). The V segment lost 3 bases and the J segment 4 bases; nucleotides outside the gene matches: 10. This CDR3 spans 15 amino acids.

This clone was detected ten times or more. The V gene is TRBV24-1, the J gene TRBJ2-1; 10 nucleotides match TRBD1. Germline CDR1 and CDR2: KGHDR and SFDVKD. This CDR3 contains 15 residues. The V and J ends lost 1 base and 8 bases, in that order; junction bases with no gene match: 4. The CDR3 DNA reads TGTGCCACCAGTGATTTCGGACAGGGGGATGATGAGCAGTTCTTC. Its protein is CATSDFGQGDDEQFF.

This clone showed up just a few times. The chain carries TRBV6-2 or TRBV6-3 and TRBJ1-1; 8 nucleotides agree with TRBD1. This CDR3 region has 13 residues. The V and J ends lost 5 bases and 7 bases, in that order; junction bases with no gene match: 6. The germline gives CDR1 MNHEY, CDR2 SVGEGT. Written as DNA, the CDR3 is TGTGCCAGCAGTCTCGACAGGGGTAATGAAGCTTTCTTT. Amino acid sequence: CASSLDRGNEAFF.

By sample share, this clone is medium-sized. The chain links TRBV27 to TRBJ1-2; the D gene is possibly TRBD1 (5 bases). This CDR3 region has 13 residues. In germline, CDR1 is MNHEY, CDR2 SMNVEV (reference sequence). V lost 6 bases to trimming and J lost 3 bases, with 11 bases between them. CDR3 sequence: CASRLDSDYGYTF. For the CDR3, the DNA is TGTGCCAGCAGGCTAGACAGTGACTATGGCTACACCTTC.

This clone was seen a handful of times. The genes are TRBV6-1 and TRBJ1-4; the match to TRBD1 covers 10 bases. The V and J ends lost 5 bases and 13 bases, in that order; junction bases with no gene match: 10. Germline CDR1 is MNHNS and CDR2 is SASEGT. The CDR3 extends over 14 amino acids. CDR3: CASSTRQGASGLFF. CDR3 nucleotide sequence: TGTGCCAGCAGTACCAGACAGGGGGCGAGTGGACTGTTTTTT.

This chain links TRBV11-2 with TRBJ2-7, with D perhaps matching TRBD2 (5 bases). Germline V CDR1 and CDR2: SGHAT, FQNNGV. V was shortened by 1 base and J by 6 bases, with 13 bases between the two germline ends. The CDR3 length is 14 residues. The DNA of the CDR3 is TGTGCCAGCAGCTTAGGAGTGGGAGTTGGCGAGCAGTACTTC. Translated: CASSLGVGVGEQYF.

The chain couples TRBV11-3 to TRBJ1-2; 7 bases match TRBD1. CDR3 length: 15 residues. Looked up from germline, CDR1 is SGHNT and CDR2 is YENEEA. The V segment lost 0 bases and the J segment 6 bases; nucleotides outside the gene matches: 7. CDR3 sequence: CASSLDGRDRNGYTF. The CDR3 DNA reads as TGTGCCAGCAGCTTAGATGGCCGGGACAGAAATGGCTACACCTTC.

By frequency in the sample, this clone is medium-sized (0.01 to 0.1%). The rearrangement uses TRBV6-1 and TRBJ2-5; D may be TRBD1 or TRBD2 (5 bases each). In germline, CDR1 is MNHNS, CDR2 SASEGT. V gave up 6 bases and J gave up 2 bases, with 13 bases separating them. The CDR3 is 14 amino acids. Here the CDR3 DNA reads TGTGCCAGCAGCGGAAGGGACGGACAAGAGACCCAGTACTTC. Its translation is CASSGRDGQETQYF.

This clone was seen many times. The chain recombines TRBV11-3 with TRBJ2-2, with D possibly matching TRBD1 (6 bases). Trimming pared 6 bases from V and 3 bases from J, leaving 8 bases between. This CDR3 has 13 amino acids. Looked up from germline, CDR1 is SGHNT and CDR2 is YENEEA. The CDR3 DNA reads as TGTGCCAGCAGACAGGGTCACACCGGGGAGCTGTTTTTT. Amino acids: CASRQGHTGELFF.

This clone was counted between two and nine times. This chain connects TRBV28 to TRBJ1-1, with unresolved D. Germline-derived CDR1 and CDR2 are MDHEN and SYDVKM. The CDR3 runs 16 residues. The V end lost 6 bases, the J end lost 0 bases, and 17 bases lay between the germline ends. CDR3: CASRTYSGYLNTEAFF. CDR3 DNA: TGTGCCAGCAGAACCTATTCAGGATATCTGAACACTGAAGCTTTCTTT.

CDR3 sequence reads: CASTPAARSYEQYF. The CDR3 DNA follows: TGTGCCAGCACCCCGGCAGCGCGCTCCTACGAGCAGTACTTC. The rearrangement uses TRBV6-2 or TRBV6-3 and TRBJ2-7; D not certain. The CDR3 covers 14 residues. The ends were cut back, 7 bases at V and 0 bases at J, with 13 bases in the middle. The germline V gene encodes CDR1 MNHEY and CDR2 SVGEGT.

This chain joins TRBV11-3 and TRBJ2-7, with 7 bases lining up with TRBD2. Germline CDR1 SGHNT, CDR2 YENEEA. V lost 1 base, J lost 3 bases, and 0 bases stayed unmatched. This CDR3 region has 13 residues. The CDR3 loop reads CASSLGGGYEQYF. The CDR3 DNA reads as TGTGCCAGCAGCTTAGGGGGGGGCTACGAGCAGTACTTC.

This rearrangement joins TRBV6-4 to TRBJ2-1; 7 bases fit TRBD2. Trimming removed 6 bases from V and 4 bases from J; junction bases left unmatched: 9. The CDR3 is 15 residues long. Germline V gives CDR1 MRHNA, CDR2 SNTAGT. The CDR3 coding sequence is TGTGCCAGCAGCGCCGGACGGGGGGTTTACAATGAGCAGTTCTTC. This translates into CASSAGRGVYNEQFF.

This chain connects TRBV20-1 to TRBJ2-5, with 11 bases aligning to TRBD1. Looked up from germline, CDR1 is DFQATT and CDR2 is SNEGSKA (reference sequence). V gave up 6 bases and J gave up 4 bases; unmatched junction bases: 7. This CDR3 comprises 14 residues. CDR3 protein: CSASGTGGTETQYF. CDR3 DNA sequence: TGCAGTGCCTCTGGGACAGGGGGAACAGAGACCCAGTACTTC.

In nucleotides, the CDR3 is TGTGCCAGCAGCTTACGGGCGGGAGTGTATGAGCAGTACTTC. Protein: CASSLRAGVYEQYF. The gene calls are TRBV7-2 and TRBJ2-7, with TRBD2 identical over 7 bases. This CDR3 has 14 amino acids. Germline trimming cut 2 bases from V and 7 bases from J; bases unmatched to any gene: 8. CDR1 SGHTA and CDR2 FQGNSA come from the germline V gene.

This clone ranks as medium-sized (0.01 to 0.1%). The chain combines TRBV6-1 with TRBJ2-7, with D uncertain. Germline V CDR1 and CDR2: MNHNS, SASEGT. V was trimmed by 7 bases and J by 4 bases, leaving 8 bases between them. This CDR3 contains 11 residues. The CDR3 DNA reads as TGTGCCAGCAATTTGGAATACGAGCAGTACTTC. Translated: CASNLEYEQYF.

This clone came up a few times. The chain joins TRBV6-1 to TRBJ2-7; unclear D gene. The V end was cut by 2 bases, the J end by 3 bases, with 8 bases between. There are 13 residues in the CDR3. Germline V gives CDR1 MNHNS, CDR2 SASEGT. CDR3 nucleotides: TGTGCCAGCAGTGAAAACTACTACTACGAGCAGTACTTC. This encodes CASSENYYYEQYF.